This T cell receptor beta chain is drawn from a study of T cell responses to AZD1222 COVID-19 vaccine. Study details: Some second doses came at about 4 weeks and others at about 12 weeks; these were pooled. Study outcomes and limitations: Once two AZD1222 doses were given, Spike-specific TCR breadth and depth went up. White British donors predominated, females outnumbered males, and clonal diversity was possibly underestimated. AZD1222 recipients seropositive at baseline numbered only six.

The V end was cut by 3 bases, the J end by 6 bases, with 11 bases between. Germline values: CDR1 LNHDA, CDR2 SQIVND (reference sequence). This CDR3 has 13 amino acids. Some clones are missing from TCRdb's copy, which holds only in-frame ones; the method was immunoSEQ multiplex PCR. This sample has more than 45,000 clones; roughly 84% occur once, and the top ten carry 25% to 30%. To note about this clone: Its antigen is undetermined.

This clonotype originated in an adult in good health. The V gene is TRBV19, the J gene TRBJ1-1; D remains unclear. Sequenced material: peripheral blood, taken on day 0 of AZD1222 vaccination. The CDR3 is CASSIAVVAEAFF. In DNA, the CDR3 is TGTGCCAGTAGTATTGCCGTGGTCGCTGAAGCTTTCTTT.